Shown below are 25 T cell receptor beta chains from a single sample sequenced in a study of shared clonotypes between healthy human individuals. CD45RO negativity and positive selection for CCR7 defined naive CD8 cells, a population that excluded terminally differentiated effector memory CD45RA+ cells. Repertoires were generated with immunoSEQ multiplex PCR, while TCRdb's copy carries only in-frame clones and drops some. The sample has 650,000 to 800,000 clones, under 95% seen once. Sequenced material: naive CD8+ T cells sorted from blood. The receptor source for this set is a young man in good health.

This sequence joins TRBV6-5 and TRBJ2-7; tentatively, D is TRBD1 or TRBD2 (5 bases each). V lost 5 bases to trimming and J lost 5 bases, with 10 bases between them. The CDR3 is 12 residues long. The germline gives CDR1 MNHEY, CDR2 SVGAGI. DNA of the CDR3: TGTGCCAGCAGTCGGGACGGTAACGAGCAGTACTTC. The encoded protein is CASSRDGNEQYF.

The CDR3 DNA follows: TGTCTTCGCGTCTCTGGGGCCAACGTCCTGACTTTC. Its protein product is CLRVSGANVLTF. This chain connects TRBV7-2 to TRBJ2-6, with D uncertain. Per the germline V gene, CDR1 is SGHTA and CDR2 is FQGNSA. The CDR3 consists of 12 residues.

V usage is TRBV11-2 and J usage is TRBJ2-2; a possible D gene is TRBD2 (6 bases). Between the trimmed V and J ends, which lost 4 bases and 4 bases, there was a span of 25 bases. Per germline, CDR1 SGHAT and CDR2 FQNNGV. There are 19 residues in the CDR3. CDR3 in amino acids: CASSSVRSGNPSTTGELFF. The DNA of the CDR3 is TGTGCCAGCAGCTCAGTACGTAGCGGCAACCCTTCGACCACCGGGGAGCTGTTTTTT.

J is TRBJ1-5 and V is TRBV14; D gene ambiguous. The CDR3 is 13 residues long. Between the trimmed V and J ends, which lost 4 bases and 0 bases, there was a span of 4 bases. The V gene's germline CDR1 is SGHDN and CDR2 FVKESK. The CDR3 DNA reads as TGTGCCAGCAGCCGGTATAGCAATCAGCCCCAGCATTTT. Protein: CASSRYSNQPQHF.

The chain is built from TRBV5-1 and TRBJ2-1; D tentatively reads TRBD1 or TRBD2 (6 bases each). V gave up 4 bases and J gave up 3 bases, with 20 bases separating them. Germline loops: CDR1 SGHRS, CDR2 YFSETQ. The CDR3 runs 17 residues. Here the CDR3 DNA reads TGCGCCAGCAGCCCGGAGGGGGTGTCTCCTTTCTACAATGAGCAGTTCTTC. This translates into CASSPEGVSPFYNEQFF.

This sequence joins TRBV7-8 and TRBJ2-6; D is unresolved. Per the germline V gene, CDR1 is SGHVS and CDR2 is FQNEAQ. Trimming removed 2 bases from V and 5 bases from J, with 1 base in between. The CDR3 loop spans 12 amino acids. The CDR3 loop reads CASSLRANVLTF. As DNA, the CDR3 is TGTGCCAGCAGCTTAAGGGCCAACGTCCTGACTTTC.

The chain recombines TRBV18 with TRBJ2-3; 9 positions agree with TRBD2. The V gene end was trimmed by 5 bases and the J gene end by 0 bases; junction bases not matched to a gene: 9. Germline loops: CDR1 KGHSH, CDR2 LQKENI. There are 17 residues in the CDR3. The CDR3: CASSSEGLAFSTDTQYF. The CDR3 DNA reads TGTGCCAGCTCATCAGAGGGACTAGCATTCAGCACAGATACGCAGTATTTT.

The genes are TRBV6-5 and TRBJ2-7; 7 bases line up with TRBD1. There are 15 residues in the CDR3. Germline-derived CDR1 and CDR2 are MNHEY and SVGAGI. The V segment lost 0 bases and the J segment 2 bases; nucleotides outside the gene matches: 4. The CDR3 loop reads CASSYSPGGTYEQYF. In DNA, the CDR3 is TGTGCCAGCAGTTACTCGCCAGGGGGTACCTACGAGCAGTACTTC.

This chain links TRBV5-1 with TRBJ2-2; D perhaps matches TRBD1 (6 bases). Germline V CDR1 and CDR2: SGHRS, YFSETQ. This CDR3 spans 16 amino acids. Trimming took 0 bases from V and 7 from J, leaving 16 bases between them. CDR3 sequence (DNA): TGCGCCAGCAGCTTGGAAGGGGGAGTAGAAGACGGGGAGCTGTTTTTT. Translated, it gives CASSLEGGVEDGELFF.

Regarding this clone: Other DNA variants within this sample encode the same CDR3. The chain couples TRBV27 to TRBJ2-7, with 9 bases aligning to TRBD2. Trimming at V came to 4 bases and at J to 4 bases, leaving 5 bases not matched to a gene. The CDR3 extends over 14 amino acids. CDR1 is MNHEY, CDR2 SMNVEV, per germline (reference sequence). Here the CDR3 reads CASSSSGKGYEQYF. The CDR3 DNA sequence: TGTGCCAGCAGTTCTAGCGGGAAGGGATACGAGCAGTACTTC.

The chain couples TRBV28 to TRBJ2-1; the D gene is possibly TRBD2 (6 bases). This CDR3 region has 13 residues. The V gene's germline CDR1 is MDHEN and CDR2 SYDVKM. V lost 6 bases and J 4 bases, leaving 10 bases between the germline ends. CDR3 amino acids: CASRRDSYNEQFF. In DNA form, the CDR3 reads TGTGCCAGCAGGCGGGACTCTTACAATGAGCAGTTCTTC.

This clone was seen only once. The rearrangement uses TRBV28 and TRBJ2-5, with D unclear. CDR3 size: 14 residues. V dropped 4 bases and J dropped 0 bases, with 9 bases sitting between them. CDR1 MDHEN and CDR2 SYDVKM come from the germline V gene. The CDR3 nucleotides are TGTGCCAGCAGTTCCGTGTGGTACCAAGAGACCCAGTACTTC. As protein: CASSSVWYQETQYF.

The chain links TRBV7-2 to TRBJ2-3; 8 nucleotides line up with TRBD1. CDR1 and CDR2 from the germline V gene are SGHTA and FQGNSA. V lost 3 bases and J lost 6; bases outside the gene matches: 8. The CDR3 is made up of 15 amino acids. This CDR3 reads CASSLGQVHTDTQYF. The CDR3 DNA is TGTGCCAGCAGCTTGGGACAGGTACATACGGATACGCAGTATTTT.

The chain joins TRBV11-2 to TRBJ1-5; D ambiguous. The V and J ends lost 5 bases and 6 bases respectively, with 8 bases between them. Germline CDR1 SGHAT, CDR2 FQNNGV. This CDR3 comprises 12 residues. The CDR3 here is CASSRPGQPQHF. The DNA of the CDR3 is TGTGCCAGCAGCCGGCCCGGTCAGCCCCAGCATTTT.

The V call is TRBV15, the J call TRBJ2-7; D is unclear. Trimming took off 0 bases at V and 3 bases at J, with 12 bases between the two ends. This CDR3 is 15 amino acids long. CDR1 is LNHNV and CDR2 is YYDKDF in the germline V gene (reference sequence). CDR3 sequence reads: CATSRDAGSFYEQYF. Here the CDR3 DNA reads TGTGCCACCAGCAGAGATGCCGGTAGTTTCTACGAGCAGTACTTC.

The CDR3 DNA follows: TGTGCCAGCTCAGGCGGGAGGTACTACAATGAGCAGTTCTTC. It yields the protein CASSGGRYYNEQFF. This rearrangement joins TRBV27 to TRBJ2-1; 8 bases are shared with TRBD2. The CDR3 totals 14 residues. With 8 bases clipped from V and 3 bases from J, the junction kept 6 bases outside the gene matches. Germline CDR1 MNHEY, CDR2 SMNVEV (reference sequence).

The chain employs TRBV6-1 and TRBJ2-3; 8 bases fit TRBD2. Germline values: CDR1 MNHNS, CDR2 SASEGT. The CDR3 runs 15 residues. V dropped 3 bases and J dropped 2; count of bases not matched to a gene: 4. The CDR3 sequence: CASSDLAGSTDTQYF. The DNA for the CDR3 is TGTGCCAGCAGTGACTTAGCGGGGTCCACAGATACGCAGTATTTT.

This chain links TRBV14 with TRBJ2-1; 9 bases are shared with TRBD2. Per germline, CDR1 SGHDN and CDR2 FVKESK. The CDR3 has 16 residues. J gave up 4 bases and V 1 base, and 5 bases lay outside the gene matches. CDR3 nucleotide sequence: TGTGCCAGCAGCCAAGTCGGCGGGAGGGGTTACAATGAGCAGTTCTTC. This codes for CASSQVGGRGYNEQFF.

The gene calls are TRBV2 and TRBJ2-5; TRBD2 matches 8 bases. The CDR3 sequence is 18 residues long. Trimming at V came to 3 bases and at J to 5 bases, leaving 17 bases not matched to a gene. Germline V gene lookup returns CDR1 SNHLY and CDR2 FYNNEI. CDR3 DNA: TGTGCCAGCAGTGACCCCGCAGGGGTTTCTAGCGGGCGGGAGACCCAGTACTTC. Translation: CASSDPAGVSSGRETQYF.

The V call is TRBV28, the J call TRBJ2-3; D remains ambiguous. The germline CDR1 and CDR2 sequences are MDHEN and SYDVKM. There are 16 residues in the CDR3. The V end lost 2 bases, the J end lost 0 bases, and 12 bases lay between the germline ends. The CDR3 region has the DNA TGTGCCAGCAGTTTAGACCCCTCAGTGAGCACAGATACGCAGTATTTT. Protein: CASSLDPSVSTDTQYF.

The V call is TRBV15, the J call TRBJ2-1; no clear D. This CDR3 spans 15 amino acids. CDR1 and CDR2 from the germline V gene are LNHNV and YYDKDF (reference sequence). V shed 1 base and J shed 9 bases, with 16 bases lying between them. For the CDR3, the DNA is TGTGCCACCAGCAGAGCACCCCCGCAGGATTTTGAGCAGTTCTTC. Translated, it gives CATSRAPPQDFEQFF.

The CDR3 loop reads CASSPNPGPFTDTQYF. As DNA, the CDR3 is TGTGCCAGCAGCCCCAACCCAGGACCGTTCACAGATACGCAGTATTTT. The chain combines TRBV7-8 with TRBJ2-3; D unclear. Germline CDR1 is SGHVS and CDR2 is FQNEAQ. With 5 bases removed from V and 2 bases from J, the gap between germline ends came to 17 bases. There are 16 residues in the CDR3.

A few counts support this clone. The genes are TRBV6-5 and TRBJ2-1; D uncertain. The V end lost 2 bases, the J end lost 6 bases, and 8 bases lay between the germline ends. There are 13 residues in the CDR3. Germline CDR1 is MNHEY and CDR2 is SVGAGI. CDR3 in amino acids: CASSYISGNEQFF. DNA of the CDR3: TGTGCCAGCAGTTACATCTCGGGCAATGAGCAGTTCTTC.

This clone was seen a single time. The rearrangement joins TRBV7-2 to TRBJ2-3; TRBD2 matches 7 bases. Trimming took 1 base from V and 12 from J; bases not matched to a gene: 4. This CDR3 comprises 12 residues. Per germline, CDR1 SGHTA and CDR2 FQGNSA. The CDR3 reads CASSLGTSVQYF. In DNA, the CDR3 is TGTGCCAGCAGCTTAGGGACTAGTGTACAGTATTTT.

The rearrangement joins TRBV6-6 to TRBJ2-7; TRBD2 aligns across 7 bases. Trimming removed 5 bases from V and 2 bases from J; junction bases left unmatched: 6. This CDR3 contains 14 residues. Germline assignment: CDR1 MNHNY and CDR2 SVGAGI (reference sequence). CDR3 coding DNA: TGTGCCAGCAGTGGCGGGAGTACCCCCTACGAGCAGTACTTC. Amino acids: CASSGGSTPYEQYF.